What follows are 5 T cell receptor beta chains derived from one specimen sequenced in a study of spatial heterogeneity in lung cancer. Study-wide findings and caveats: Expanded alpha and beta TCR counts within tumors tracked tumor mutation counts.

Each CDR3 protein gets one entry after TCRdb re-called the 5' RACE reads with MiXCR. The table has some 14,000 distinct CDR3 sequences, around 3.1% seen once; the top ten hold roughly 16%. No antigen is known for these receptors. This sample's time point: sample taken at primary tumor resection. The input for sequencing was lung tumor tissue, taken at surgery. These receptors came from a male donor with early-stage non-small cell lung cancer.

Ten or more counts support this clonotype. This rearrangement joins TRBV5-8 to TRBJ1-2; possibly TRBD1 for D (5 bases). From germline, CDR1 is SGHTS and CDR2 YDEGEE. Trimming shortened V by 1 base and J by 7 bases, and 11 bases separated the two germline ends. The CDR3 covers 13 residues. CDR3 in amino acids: CASSLRGIGGYTF. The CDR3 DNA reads TGTGCCAGCAGCTTGCGGGGCATTGGTGGCTACACCTTC.

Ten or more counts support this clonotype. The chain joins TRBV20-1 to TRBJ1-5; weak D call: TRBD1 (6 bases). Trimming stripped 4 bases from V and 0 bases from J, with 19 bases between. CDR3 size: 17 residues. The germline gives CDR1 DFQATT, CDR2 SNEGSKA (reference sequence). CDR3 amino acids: CSATRMTGAVSNQPQHF. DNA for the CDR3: TGCAGTGCTACGAGAATGACAGGCGCTGTTAGCAATCAGCCCCAGCATTTT.

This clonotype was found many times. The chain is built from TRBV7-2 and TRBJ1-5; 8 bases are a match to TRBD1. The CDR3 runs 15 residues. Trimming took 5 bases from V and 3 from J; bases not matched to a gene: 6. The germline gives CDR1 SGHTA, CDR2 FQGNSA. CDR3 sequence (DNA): TGTGCCAGCAGCGTACAGGGGGGGTCCAATCAGCCCCAGCATTTT. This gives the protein CASSVQGGSNQPQHF.

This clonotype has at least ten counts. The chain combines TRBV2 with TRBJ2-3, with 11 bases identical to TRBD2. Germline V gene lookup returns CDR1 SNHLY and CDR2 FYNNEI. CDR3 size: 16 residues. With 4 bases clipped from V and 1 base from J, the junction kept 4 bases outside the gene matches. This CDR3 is CASSGSGGARTDTQYF. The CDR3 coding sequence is TGTGCCAGCAGTGGTAGCGGGGGGGCACGCACAGATACGCAGTATTTT. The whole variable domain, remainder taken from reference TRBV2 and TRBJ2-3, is EPEVTQTPSHQVTQMGQEVILRCVPISNHLYFYWYRQILGQKVEFLVSFYNNEISEKSEIFDDQFSVERPDGSNFTLKIRSTKLEDSAMYFCASSGSGGARTDTQYFGPGTRLTVL.

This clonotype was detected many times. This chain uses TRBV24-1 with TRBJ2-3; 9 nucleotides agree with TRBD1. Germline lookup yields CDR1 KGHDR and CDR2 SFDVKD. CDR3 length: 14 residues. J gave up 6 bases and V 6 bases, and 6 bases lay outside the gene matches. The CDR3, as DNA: TGTGCCACCAGTCCAGGACAGGGGACGGATACGCAGTATTTT. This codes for CATSPGQGTDTQYF.